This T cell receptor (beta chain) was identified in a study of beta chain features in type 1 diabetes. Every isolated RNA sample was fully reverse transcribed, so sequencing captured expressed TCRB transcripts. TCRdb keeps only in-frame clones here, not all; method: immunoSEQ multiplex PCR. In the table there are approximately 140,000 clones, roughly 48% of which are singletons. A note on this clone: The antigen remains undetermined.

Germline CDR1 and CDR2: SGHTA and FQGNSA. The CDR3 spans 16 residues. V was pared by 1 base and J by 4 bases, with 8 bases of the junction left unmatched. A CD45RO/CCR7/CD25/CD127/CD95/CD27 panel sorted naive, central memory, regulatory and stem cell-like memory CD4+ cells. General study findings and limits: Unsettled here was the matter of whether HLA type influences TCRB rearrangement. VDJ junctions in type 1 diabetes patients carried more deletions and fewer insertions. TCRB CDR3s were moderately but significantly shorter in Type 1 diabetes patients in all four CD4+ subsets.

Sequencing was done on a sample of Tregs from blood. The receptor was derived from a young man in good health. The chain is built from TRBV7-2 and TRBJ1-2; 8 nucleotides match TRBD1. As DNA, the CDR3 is TGTGCCAGCAGCTTAGTCCCAGGACAGGGAGGCTATGGCTACACCTTC. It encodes CASSLVPGQGGYGYTF.